This record looks at one T cell receptor beta chain sequence and its context. The record originates from a study of blood T cells in healthy people across ages. It was with a sample-barcoded 5' primer and a J-beta primer mix that a second PCR of roughly 6 to 12 cycles was run. A template-switch adaptor containing 12 random nucleotides labeled each cDNA molecule. TCRdb reprocessed the 5' RACE reads via MiXCR and lists one record per CDR3 protein. The table includes 730,000 or so distinct CDR3 sequences, approximately 39% detected once. Germline CDR1 and CDR2: SGHTA and FQGNSA. This CDR3 has 15 amino acids. Trimming removed 5 bases from V and 0 bases from J, with 13 bases in between.

This receptor was taken from an older woman in good health. Sequenced material: blood. The chain is built from TRBV7-2 and TRBJ2-5; D call uncertain. The CDR3 spells CASSLIAMYQETQYF. The CDR3 DNA reads as TGTGCCAGCAGCCTTATAGCCATGTACCAAGAGACCCAGTACTTC.